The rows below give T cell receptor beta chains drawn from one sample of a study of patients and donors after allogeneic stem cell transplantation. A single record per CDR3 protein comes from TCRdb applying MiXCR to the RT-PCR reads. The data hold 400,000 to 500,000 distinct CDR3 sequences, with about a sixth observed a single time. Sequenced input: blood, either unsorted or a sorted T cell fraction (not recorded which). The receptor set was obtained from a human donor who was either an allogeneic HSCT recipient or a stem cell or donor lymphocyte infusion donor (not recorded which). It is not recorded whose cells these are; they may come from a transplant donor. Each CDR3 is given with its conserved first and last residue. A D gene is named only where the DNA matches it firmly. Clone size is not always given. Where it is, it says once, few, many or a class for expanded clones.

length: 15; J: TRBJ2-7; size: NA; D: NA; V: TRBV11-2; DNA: TGTGCCAGCAGATTGGGGCAGGCCTTCTCCTACGAGCAGTACTTC; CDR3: CASRLGQAFSYEQYF
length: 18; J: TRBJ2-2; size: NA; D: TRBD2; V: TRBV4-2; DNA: TGTGCCAGCAGCCAAGCCAGCACTAGCGGGGGGAACACCGGGGAGCTGTTTTTT; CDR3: CASSQASTSGGNTGELFF
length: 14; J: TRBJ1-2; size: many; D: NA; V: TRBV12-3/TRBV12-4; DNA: TGTGCCAGCAGTGGGGACACCTCTAACTATGGCTACACCTTC; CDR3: CASSGDTSNYGYTF
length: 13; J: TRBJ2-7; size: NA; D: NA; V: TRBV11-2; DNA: TGTGCCAGCAGCTTAGAAATCCGGTACGAGCAGTACTTC; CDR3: CASSLEIRYEQYF
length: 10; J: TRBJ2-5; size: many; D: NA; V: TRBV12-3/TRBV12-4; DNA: TGTGCCAGCAGTGGCAGGACCCAGTACTTC; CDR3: CASSGRTQYF
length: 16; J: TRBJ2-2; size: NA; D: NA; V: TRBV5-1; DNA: TGCGCCAGCAGAACGGACTCACGGGCGAACACCGGGGAGCTGGTTTTT; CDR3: CASRTDSRANTGELVF
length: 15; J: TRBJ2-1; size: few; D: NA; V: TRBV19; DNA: TGTGCCAGTAGTATAGGAGCCGGGGTTAGCGATGAGCAGTTCTTC; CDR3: CASSIGAGVSDEQFF
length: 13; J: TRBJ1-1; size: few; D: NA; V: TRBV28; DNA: TGTGCCGGATGGGACGGATGGAACACTGAAGCTTTCTTT; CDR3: CAGWDGWNTEAFF
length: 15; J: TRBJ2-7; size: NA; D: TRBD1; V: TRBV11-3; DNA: TGTGCCAGCAGCTCGAACGCGGGACAGGCCTACGAGCAGTACTTC; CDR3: CASSSNAGQAYEQYF
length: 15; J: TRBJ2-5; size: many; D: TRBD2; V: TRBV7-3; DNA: TGTGCCAGCAGCTTCTGGGGAGGGGATCAAGAGACCCAGTACTTC; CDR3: CASSFWGGDQETQYF
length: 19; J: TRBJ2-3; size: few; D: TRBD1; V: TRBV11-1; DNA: TGTGCCAGCAGCTTAGGAGGGACAGGGGGAATAAGGCGCACAGATACGCAGTATTTT; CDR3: CASSLGGTGGIRRTDTQYF
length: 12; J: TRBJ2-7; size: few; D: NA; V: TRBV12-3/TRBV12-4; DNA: TGTGCCAGCAGTTTAGTGGGCCACGAGCAGTACTTC; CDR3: CASSLVGHEQYF
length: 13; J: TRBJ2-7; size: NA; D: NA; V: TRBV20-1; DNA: TGCAGTGCTTGGGACGGCCGCTCCTACGAGCAGTACTTC; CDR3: CSAWDGRSYEQYF
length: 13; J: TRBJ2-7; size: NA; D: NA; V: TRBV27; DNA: TGTGCCAGCAGGGACACTGGCCACTACGAGCAGTACTTC; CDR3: CASRDTGHYEQYF
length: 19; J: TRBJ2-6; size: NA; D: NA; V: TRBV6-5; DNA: TGTGCCAGCAGTTACTTAGCCGGGACACTATACTCTGGGGCCAACGTCCTGACTTTC; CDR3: CASSYLAGTLYSGANVLTF
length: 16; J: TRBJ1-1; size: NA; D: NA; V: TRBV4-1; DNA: TGCGCCAGCAGCCAAAGGGGGTGGGCAGCGAACACTGAAGCTTTCTTT; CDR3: CASSQRGWAANTEAFF
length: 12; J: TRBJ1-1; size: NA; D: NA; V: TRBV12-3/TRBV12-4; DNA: TGTGCCAGCAATGACAGGAACACTGAAGCTTTCTTT; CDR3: CASNDRNTEAFF
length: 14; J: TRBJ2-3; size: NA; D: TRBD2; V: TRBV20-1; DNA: TGCAGTGCCCTCAGCGGGGGGGTGTCAGATACGCAGTATTTT; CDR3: CSALSGGVSDTQYF
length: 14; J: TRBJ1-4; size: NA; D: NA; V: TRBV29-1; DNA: TGCAGCACCAAAGAGAGGACAAACAATGAAAAACTGTTTTTT; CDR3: CSTKERTNNEKLFF
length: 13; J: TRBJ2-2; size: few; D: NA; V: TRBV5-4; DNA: TGTGCCAGCAGTGGAGTTCTTCCCGGGGAGCTGTTTTTT; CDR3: CASSGVLPGELFF
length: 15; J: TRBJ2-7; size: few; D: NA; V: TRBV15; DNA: TGTGCCACCAGCAGAGATTCAACGGGGGACCACGAGCAGTACTTC; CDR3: CATSRDSTGDHEQYF
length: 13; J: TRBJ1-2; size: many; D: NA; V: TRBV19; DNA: TGTGCCAGTAGTAGGCGGACACCCTATGGCTACACCTTC; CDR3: CASSRRTPYGYTF
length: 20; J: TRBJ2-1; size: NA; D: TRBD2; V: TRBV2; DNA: TGTGCCAGCACCTACCGCGCGGCTAGCGGGAGGCCAAGCTCCTACAATGAGCAGTTCTTC; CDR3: CASTYRAASGRPSSYNEQFF